These 2 T cell receptor beta chains were sequenced from one sample in a study of blood T cell repertoires in COVID-19. Sequencing was performed with immunoSEQ multiplex PCR; in TCRdb, only in-frame clones are kept and a portion is missing. The sample has hundreds of thousands of clones, 84% seen once; the top ten hold 7.5% to 9%. Sequencing was done on a sample of peripheral blood. These receptor sequences come from a human donor in a cohort sampled during active COVID-19.

This clone was detected once. The chain has TRBV15 and TRBJ1-1; 7 bases are a match to TRBD1. V lost 5 bases, J lost 4 bases, and 10 bases stayed unmatched. This CDR3 contains 15 residues. Germline assignment: CDR1 LNHNV and CDR2 YYDKDF (reference sequence). The CDR3 loop is CATSSRTGTGTEAFF. The CDR3 coding sequence is TGTGCCACCAGCTCCCGGACAGGTACTGGCACTGAAGCTTTCTTT.

The chain recombines TRBV5-1 with TRBJ1-6; D remains unclear. The ends were cut back, 2 bases at V and 0 bases at J, with 12 bases in the middle. Germline lookup yields CDR1 SGHRS and CDR2 YFSETQ. The CDR3 is 17 residues long. The CDR3 region has the DNA TGCGCCAGCAGCTTAGGGTACGAGGGCTCCTATAATTCACCCCTCCACTTT. Amino acid sequence: CASSLGYEGSYNSPLHF.